This T cell receptor beta chain was retrieved from a study of blood T cell repertoires in COVID-19. The wider study: COVID-19 samples collected from the United States, Italy and Spain covered acute and convalescent phases. T cells, B-cell-depleted T cells, or PBMCs supplied cDNA or gDNA.

The V segment lost 6 bases and the J segment 5 bases; nucleotides outside the gene matches: 7. Looked up from germline, CDR1 is KGHSH and CDR2 is LQKENI. The CDR3 sequence is 15 residues long. Original processing notes: Reference gene primer amplification gave estimated nucleated cell counts. The data were produced by immunoSEQ multiplex PCR, yet TCRdb's version contains in-frame clones alone and is incomplete. V, J and clone size reflect that table, while D and trimming were determined from the DNA. Altogether some 77,000 clones are present, about 86% being singletons, with the ten largest covering 28%.

The J gene is TRBJ1-5, the V gene TRBV18, with 10 positions matching TRBD1. The clonotype comes from a man aged 70-80 years with acute or convalescent COVID-19. Source material: peripheral blood. The CDR3 spells CASSGTGTGDQPQHF. The CDR3 DNA is TGTGCCAGCTCGGGGACCGGGACAGGGGATCAGCCCCAGCATTTT.